This T cell receptor beta chain was recovered during a study of cytomegalovirus exposure and HLA in healthy donors. Study outcomes and limitations: Later, an analysis found that common viral pathogens appeared to be linked with several of the most significant clusters. Reports state that TCR beta sequences accurately predicted most subjects' HLA-A and HLA-B alleles.

Both 60 Vbeta primers and 13 Jbeta primers went into the PCR. The protocol was immunoSEQ multiplex PCR, while the TCRdb copy is restricted to in-frame clones and leaves out a portion. The profile shows around 130,000 clones, approximately 84% of them singletons. Note on this clone: Its cognate antigen is unknown.

Unrecorded immune exposures were likely, despite nominal health at sampling. The sequence came from a woman in her forties in good health and CMV-seronegative. Sample: PBMCs.

CDR3 region: CASSLSSRNQPQHF. As DNA, the CDR3 is TGTGCCAGCAGTTTATCGTCCAGAAATCAGCCCCAGCATTTT. The chain combines TRBV27 with TRBJ1-5; D is ambiguous. This CDR3 is built from 14 residues. Trimming removed 0 bases from V and 4 bases from J, with 7 bases in between. CDR1 is MNHEY and CDR2 is SMNVEV in the germline V gene (reference sequence).